This T cell receptor beta chain was retrieved from a study of T cells in Graves' hyperthyroidism and ophthalmopathy. Germline V lookup: CDR1 MNHNS, CDR2 SASEGT. V shed 5 bases, J shed 1 base, and the junction held 7 bases outside the gene matches. CDR3 length: 17 residues. It was RNA transcripts that yielded the amplified TCR beta CDR3 regions. Using the HTBI primer set, a first-round RT-PCR was run on the TCR CDR3. One entry per CDR3 protein, called by TCRdb with MiXCR from the multiplex PCR reads. The table lists over 500,000 distinct CDR3 sequences, around 15% of them singletons. This clonotype was seen at least ten times.

The clonotype originates from a woman aged 40-49 years with Graves' hyperthyroidism. The chain combines TRBV6-1 with TRBJ2-7; 14 nucleotides align to TRBD2. The sequenced material came from blood. CDR3 protein: CASSKGLAGGTSYEQYF. The CDR3 DNA sequence: TGTGCCAGCAGTAAAGGACTAGCGGGAGGCACTTCCTACGAGCAGTACTTC.